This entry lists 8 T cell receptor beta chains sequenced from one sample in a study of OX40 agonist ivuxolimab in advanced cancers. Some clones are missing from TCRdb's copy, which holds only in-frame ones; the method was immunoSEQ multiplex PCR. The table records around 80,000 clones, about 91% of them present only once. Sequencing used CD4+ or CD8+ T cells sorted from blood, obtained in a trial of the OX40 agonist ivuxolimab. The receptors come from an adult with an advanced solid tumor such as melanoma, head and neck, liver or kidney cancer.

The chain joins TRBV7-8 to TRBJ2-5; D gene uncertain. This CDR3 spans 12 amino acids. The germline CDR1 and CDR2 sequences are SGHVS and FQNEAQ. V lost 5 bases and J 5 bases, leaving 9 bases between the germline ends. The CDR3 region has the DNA TGTGCCAGCAGCCACCAAGCTGAGACCCAGTACTTC. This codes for CASSHQAETQYF.

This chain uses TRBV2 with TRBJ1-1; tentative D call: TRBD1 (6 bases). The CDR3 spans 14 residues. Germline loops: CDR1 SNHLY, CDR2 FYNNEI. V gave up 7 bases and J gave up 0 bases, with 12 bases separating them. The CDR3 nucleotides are TGTGCCAGCACACGGACAGAGATGAACACTGAAGCTTTCTTT. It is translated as CASTRTEMNTEAFF.

The CDR3 spells CAWTTTGLGNEQYF. The DNA of the CDR3 is TGTGCCTGGACGACGACAGGGTTAGGTAACGAGCAGTACTTC. The chain combines TRBV30 with TRBJ2-7; 7 positions agree with TRBD1. Germline CDR1 and CDR2: GTSNPN and SVGIG (reference sequence). There are 14 residues in the CDR3. Losses at the gene ends were 4 bases for V and 5 bases for J; bases not matched to a gene: 11. Together with reference TRBV30 and TRBJ2-7, the CDR3 gives the full variable domain: SQTIHQWPATLVQPVGSPLSLECTVEGTSNPNLYWYRQAAGRGLQLLFYSVGIGQISSEVPQNLSASRPQDRQFILSSKKLLLSDSGFYLCAWTTTGLGNEQYFGPGTRLTVT.

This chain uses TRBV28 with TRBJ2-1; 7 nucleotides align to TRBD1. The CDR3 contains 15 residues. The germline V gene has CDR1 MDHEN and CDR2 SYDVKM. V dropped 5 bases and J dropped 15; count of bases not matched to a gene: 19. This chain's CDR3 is CASSNTPGQALDTFF. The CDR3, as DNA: TGTGCCAGCAGTAATACCCCCGGACAGGCCCTGGACACGTTCTTC.

The CDR3 region has the DNA TGCGCCAGCAGCCGAGGAGTGCTAGCGGGAGGCGCAGATACGCAGTATTTT. Its protein is CASSRGVLAGGADTQYF. The chain has TRBV4-1 and TRBJ2-3; TRBD2 agrees at 11 bases. This CDR3 comprises 17 residues. Germline values: CDR1 MGHRA, CDR2 YSYEKL. The V and J ends lost 4 bases and 4 bases, in that order; junction bases with no gene match: 10.

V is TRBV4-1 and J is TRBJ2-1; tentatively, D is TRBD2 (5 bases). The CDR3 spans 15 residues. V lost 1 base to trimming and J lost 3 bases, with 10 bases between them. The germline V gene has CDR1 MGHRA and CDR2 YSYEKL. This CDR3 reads CASSQGAAGYNEQFF. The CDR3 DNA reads TGCGCCAGCAGCCAAGGAGCGGCCGGCTACAATGAGCAGTTCTTC.

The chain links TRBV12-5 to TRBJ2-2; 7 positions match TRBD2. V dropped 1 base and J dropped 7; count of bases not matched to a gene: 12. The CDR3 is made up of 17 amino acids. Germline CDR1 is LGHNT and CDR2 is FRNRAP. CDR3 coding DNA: TGTGCTAGTGGTTTGGCCTATTCGTGGGGAGGGATCGGGGAGCTGTTTTTT. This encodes CASGLAYSWGGIGELFF. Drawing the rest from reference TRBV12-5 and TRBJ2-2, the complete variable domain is DARVTQTPRHKVTEMGQEVTMRCQPILGHNTVFWYRQTMMQGLELLAYFRNRAPLDDSGMPKDRFSAEMPDATLATLKIQPSEPRDSAVYFCASGLAYSWGGIGELFFGEGSRLTVL.

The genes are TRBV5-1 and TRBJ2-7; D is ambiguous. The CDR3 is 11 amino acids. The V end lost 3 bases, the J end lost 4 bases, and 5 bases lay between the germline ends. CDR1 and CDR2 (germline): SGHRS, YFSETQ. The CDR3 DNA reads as TGCGCCAGCAGCTACCAATACGAGCAGTACTTC. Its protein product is CASSYQYEQYF.